These 12 T cell receptor beta chains share one sample of origin, sequenced in a study of OX40 agonist ivuxolimab in advanced cancers. Method: immunoSEQ multiplex PCR; TCRdb's copy keeps in-frame clones and lacks some. The sample has 45,000 to 60,000 clones, around 80% seen once; the top ten hold roughly 3.2%. The source material was CD4+ or CD8+ T cells sorted from blood, sampled in a trial of the OX40 agonist ivuxolimab. Receptors were obtained from an adult with an advanced solid tumor such as melanoma, head and neck, liver or kidney cancer.

V gene TRBV7-9 combines with J gene TRBJ2-1, with 11 bases that match TRBD2. There are 12 residues in the CDR3. Trimming removed 3 bases from V and 15 bases from J; junction bases left unmatched: 4. The V gene's germline CDR1 is SEHNR and CDR2 FQNEAQ (reference sequence). This CDR3 reads CASSFTSGSRFF. The CDR3 DNA reads TGTGCCAGCAGCTTTACTAGCGGGAGTCGGTTCTTC.

V and J are TRBV28 and TRBJ1-2; no definite D call. Germline CDR1 and CDR2: MDHEN and SYDVKM. This CDR3 comprises 15 residues. Between the trimmed V and J ends, which lost 7 bases and 4 bases, there was a span of 19 bases. This CDR3 reads CASTSTGEGGYGYTF. Written as DNA, the CDR3 is TGTGCCAGCACTTCAACCGGGGAAGGTGGCTATGGCTACACCTTC.

The chain joins TRBV7-9 to TRBJ1-5; no clear D. The CDR3 extends over 12 amino acids. In germline, CDR1 is SEHNR, CDR2 FQNEAQ (reference sequence). Trimming pared 5 bases from V and 0 bases from J, leaving 2 bases between. The CDR3 here is CASSLSNQPQHF. The CDR3 DNA reads as TGTGCCAGCAGCCTTAGCAATCAGCCCCAGCATTTT.

This clone was picked up a small number of times. The V and J genes are TRBV9 and TRBJ1-3; no clear D gene. V lost 4 bases and J lost 4, with 9 bases in between. CDR1 is SGDLS and CDR2 is YYNGEE in the germline V gene. The CDR3 consists of 13 residues. The CDR3 DNA is TGTGCCAGCAGCCCCAACCGAGGAAACACCATATATTTT. Amino acid sequence: CASSPNRGNTIYF.

The V and J genes are TRBV14 and TRBJ2-1; TRBD1 is a possible D gene (8 bases). There are 16 residues in the CDR3. The V end was cut by 2 bases, the J end by 10 bases, with 21 bases between. CDR1 and CDR2 (germline): SGHDN, FVKESK. This CDR3 reads CASSQPQGAIGREQFF. In DNA, the CDR3 is TGTGCCAGCAGCCAACCCCAGGGGGCAATCGGGAGGGAGCAGTTCTTC.

The chain uses TRBV7-8 and TRBJ2-2; tentative D call: TRBD1 (6 bases). Germline V gene lookup returns CDR1 SGHVS and CDR2 FQNEAQ. Trimming cost V 5 bases and J 4 bases, with 11 bases left between them. The CDR3 loop spans 14 amino acids. The CDR3 DNA reads TGTGCCAGCAGCCATAACAGGGCCACCGGGGAGCTGTTTTTT. Its translation: CASSHNRATGELFF.

The chain links TRBV19 to TRBJ1-5; a weak D match, TRBD1 (6 bases). CDR3 length: 14 amino acids. Germline loops: CDR1 LNHDA, CDR2 SQIVND (reference sequence). Trimming removed 2 bases from V and 2 bases from J, with 7 bases in between. The CDR3 loop is CASSIRTGNQPQHF. The CDR3 DNA is TGTGCCAGTAGTATAAGGACAGGCAATCAGCCCCAGCATTTT.

The genes are TRBV15 and TRBJ2-7, with a weak D call TRBD1 (6 bases). CDR1 LNHNV and CDR2 YYDKDF come from the germline V gene (reference sequence). Trimming removed 5 bases at V and 3 bases at J, with 17 bases between. This CDR3 comprises 15 residues. In DNA form, the CDR3 reads TGTGCCACCAGCGAGGGGTCCTGGACAGTCTACGAGCAGTACTTC. Translating it yields CATSEGSWTVYEQYF.

V is TRBV6-1 and J is TRBJ2-7; TRBD1 matches at 7 bases. V shed 2 bases, J shed 2 bases, and the junction held 3 bases outside the gene matches. The germline gives CDR1 MNHNS, CDR2 SASEGT. CDR3 size: 14 residues. The chain's CDR3 is CASSEMTGTYEQYF. The CDR3 DNA is TGTGCCAGCAGTGAAATGACAGGGACCTACGAGCAGTACTTC.

The chain couples TRBV6-1 to TRBJ1-2, with D hard to call. Looked up from germline, CDR1 is MNHNS and CDR2 is SASEGT. Trimming pared 7 bases from V and 2 bases from J, leaving 14 bases between. The CDR3 totals 14 residues. This CDR3 is CASNTRSRNYGYTF. CDR3 nucleotide sequence: TGTGCCAGCAATACGAGGTCGCGAAACTATGGCTACACCTTC.

The chain employs TRBV10-1 and TRBJ2-3; 10 bases fit TRBD2. CDR1 is WNHNN and CDR2 is SYGVQD in the germline V gene (reference sequence). V was clipped by 0 bases and J by 0 bases; unmatched bases: 6. This CDR3 is built from 18 residues. In nucleotides, the CDR3 is TGCGCCAGCAGTGAGTCAGGGGCTAGCGGGAGTAGCACAGATACGCAGTATTTT. It translates to CASSESGASGSSTDTQYF.

In its sample, this clone was seen a few times. This rearrangement joins TRBV15 to TRBJ2-7, with D unresolved. Germline values: CDR1 LNHNV, CDR2 YYDKDF (reference sequence). V lost 0 bases and J lost 6, with 9 bases in between. The CDR3 spans 13 residues. This CDR3 reads CATSRDLGSEQYF. The CDR3 coding sequence is TGTGCCACCAGCAGAGATCTTGGCTCCGAGCAGTACTTC.